Given below is one T cell receptor beta chain in context. As yet, its antigen is unknown. Germline CDR1 LGHNA, CDR2 YSLEER. This CDR3 region has 15 residues. Trimming removed 4 bases from V and 4 bases from J, with 16 bases in between. The data belong to a study of cytomegalovirus exposure and HLA in healthy donors. As for the study in general: Assignment to the Caucasian-associated ancestry cluster applied to 81% of the roughly 400 genotyped donors.

At sampling all donors were nominally healthy, likely with unrecorded immune exposures. 60 Vbeta and 13 Jbeta primers were used in PCR. Profiled with immunoSEQ multiplex PCR; TCRdb holds only in-frame clones, not every one. This table has about 130,000 clones, 70% to 85% appearing once. Notes on the study in general: Rarity characterized most TCR sequences, yet some public TCRs appeared in many donors.

The chain combines TRBV4-3 with TRBJ1-2; D call uncertain. The material sequenced was PBMCs. The TCR originated in a man aged 40-49 years in good health and CMV-seropositive. As DNA, the CDR3 is TGCGCCAGCAGCCCCTCGCGTCGGGATATCTATGGCTACACCTTC. As protein: CASSPSRRDIYGYTF.